The next 20 T cell receptor beta chains were all read from a single sample in a study of CXCR3-negative and CXCR3-positive naive CD8 T cells. The TRB cDNA libraries were prepared by 5' RACE with UMI labels. TCRdb reprocessed the 5' RACE reads and keeps a single row for each CDR3 protein, giving no DNA. The sample table includes roughly 100,000 distinct CDR3 sequences. Study-wide points: Greater hydrophobicity was found in TRB CDR3s of CXCR3-positive naive cells than of CXCR3-negative naive cells.

These receptors are not linked to any known antigen. The specimen was naive CXCR3+ CD8+ T cells from blood. Indicated subset: CD45RO-CCR7+CD27+CD95- naive CD8+ T cells expressing CXCR3 (TNR3+). The origin of the receptors is a human donor in good health. Some clones in this sample may be carry-over from other donors' samples.

The rearrangement uses TRBV12-3 or TRBV12-4 and TRBJ1-1; TCRdb's D call, TRBD1, is unchecked because there is no DNA. The CDR3 has 13 residues. CDR3 region: CASSFQGHTEAFF.

The chain has TRBV4-2 and TRBJ2-5. The germline gives CDR1 LGHNA, CDR2 YNFKEQ. CDR3 length: 14 amino acids. This CDR3 reads CASSQPQDQETQYF.

The chain links TRBV7-6 to TRBJ1-5; TCRdb outputs TRBD1, but without DNA this stays unchecked. This CDR3 is built from 15 residues. CDR1 and CDR2 (germline): SGHVS, FNYEAQ. CDR3 sequence: CASSFGSGSNQPQHF.

This chain connects TRBV9 to TRBJ2-7. The CDR3 totals 13 residues. Germline values: CDR1 SGDLS, CDR2 YYNGEE. CDR3 protein: CASSVDPAYEQYF. The entire variable domain, with the rest obtained from reference TRBV9 and TRBJ2-7, is as follows: DSGVTQTPKHLITATGQRVTLRCSPRSGDLSVYWYQQSLDQGLQFLIQYYNGEERAKGNILERFSAQQFPDLHSELNLSSLELGDSALYFCASSVDPAYEQYFGPGTRLTVT.

The chain recombines TRBV29-1 with TRBJ2-7; TCRdb names TRBD2, which stays unverified in the absence of DNA. Per the germline V gene, CDR1 is SQVTM and CDR2 is ANQGSEA. The CDR3 extends over 13 amino acids. This chain's CDR3 is CSLLLAGVEEQYF.

The chain uses TRBV7-9 and TRBJ2-5; the D call of TRBD1 rests on TCRdb alone, since no DNA is present to check it. The CDR3 is 14 residues long. Germline V gene lookup returns CDR1 SEHNR and CDR2 FQNEAQ (reference sequence). CDR3 loop: CASSYGAGIETQYF.

The chain couples TRBV5-4 to TRBJ2-3; absent DNA, TCRdb's TRBD2 call cannot be checked. Germline V gene data show CDR1 as SGHNT and CDR2 as YYREEE (reference sequence). The CDR3 contains 18 residues. The CDR3 sequence is CASSSGGKAGPVTDTQYF.

The chain links TRBV4-3 to TRBJ2-7; TCRdb's D call of TRBD1 is untestable without DNA. This CDR3 is 16 amino acids long. The germline V gene encodes CDR1 LGHNA and CDR2 YSLEER. The CDR3 protein is CASSLLPGQGVYEQYF.

The V gene is TRBV7-2, the J gene TRBJ1-2. CDR3 length: 11 amino acids. The germline V gene encodes CDR1 SGHTA and CDR2 FQGNSA. This CDR3 reads CASSLAYGYTF.

The chain links TRBV7-9 to TRBJ2-3; as DNA is missing, the TRBD1 call by TCRdb cannot be tested. Germline CDR1 is SEHNR and CDR2 is FQNEAQ (reference sequence). The CDR3 consists of 14 residues. This CDR3 is CASPGGGAPETQYF.

Here the CDR3 reads CASSSGPTLTGANVLTF. The chain links TRBV7-2 to TRBJ2-6. Germline CDR1 and CDR2: SGHTA and FQGNSA. The CDR3 is 17 amino acids.

V gene TRBV28 combines with J gene TRBJ2-5; TCRdb lists TRBD1, though no DNA is available to test this call. CDR3 length equals 14 residues. Germline lookup yields CDR1 MDHEN and CDR2 SYDVKM. CDR3 residues: CASSPRGGVETQYF.

The V and J genes are TRBV29-1 and TRBJ1-2; TCRdb selects TRBD1, and the lack of DNA leaves this call unchecked. The germline V gene has CDR1 SQVTM and CDR2 ANQGSEA. The CDR3 is made up of 13 amino acids. This CDR3 is CSVEPRGNYGYTF.

V and J are TRBV7-9 and TRBJ2-7; TCRdb designates TRBD1, a call that cannot be tested without DNA. The CDR3 loop spans 14 amino acids. Per the germline V gene, CDR1 is SEHNR and CDR2 is FQNEAQ (reference sequence). The CDR3: CASSSGDRSFEQYF. The full variable domain, its missing parts supplied by reference TRBV7-9 and TRBJ2-7, is DTGVSQNPRHKITKRGQNVTFRCDPISEHNRLYWYRQTLGQGPEFLTYFQNEAQLEKSRLLSDRFSAERPKGSFSTLEIQRTEQGDSAMYLCASSSGDRSFEQYFGPGTRLTVT.

This chain joins TRBV20-1 and TRBJ1-2. The CDR3 spans 12 residues. The germline V gene encodes CDR1 DFQATT and CDR2 SNEGSKA (reference sequence). CDR3 in amino acids: CSASMENYGYTF.

This chain connects TRBV14 to TRBJ2-1. This CDR3 has 15 residues. Germline CDR1 is SGHDN and CDR2 is FVKESK. The CDR3 loop is CASSQVAAPYNEQFF.

V usage is TRBV2 and J usage is TRBJ1-2. The CDR3 totals 17 residues. Per the germline V gene, CDR1 is SNHLY and CDR2 is FYNNEI. CDR3 sequence: CASSEALTMTAGYGYTF.

This rearrangement joins TRBV2 to TRBJ2-5; there is no DNA to check the TCRdb D call of TRBD1. The CDR3 spans 14 residues. The germline V gene encodes CDR1 SNHLY and CDR2 FYNNEI. This chain's CDR3 is CASTGTGGAETQYF.

The chain recombines TRBV9 with TRBJ2-1; TCRdb's assignment of TRBD2 cannot be checked, as there is no DNA. The CDR3 is 16 residues long. The germline gives CDR1 SGDLS, CDR2 YYNGEE. CDR3 in amino acids: CASSVAGEGSYNEQFF.

The J gene is TRBJ2-7, the V gene TRBV20-1; TCRdb lists TRBD2, though no DNA is available to test this call. Germline V gives CDR1 DFQATT, CDR2 SNEGSKA (reference sequence). CDR3 length equals 14 residues. The CDR3 sequence: CSAISLAGVDEQYF.